Reported below is one T cell receptor (beta chain). Sequencing of TCR beta was carried out in blood CD8+ and CD4+ T cells. It was healthy donors who served as the controls, matched for age and sex. The authors negatively isolated CD8+ and CD4+ T cells and FACS-enriched TEMRA cells. With random hexamers, reverse transcription was performed on roughly 0.5 to 1 ug of RNA. TCRdb reprocessed the immunoSEQ multiplex PCR reads via MiXCR and lists one record per CDR3 protein. The top ten clones hold 0.27% of a sample with tens of thousands of distinct CDR3 sequences, approximately 93% of them seen once. These data originate in a study of CD8 T cells in Susac syndrome. V gave up 6 bases and J gave up 1 base; unmatched junction bases: 4. This CDR3 is 15 amino acids long. Per germline, CDR1 MNHEY and CDR2 SVGEGT.

The chain is built from TRBV6-2 or TRBV6-3 and TRBJ2-2; TRBD2 aligns across 8 bases. The sequenced sample consisted of CD8+ T cells from PBMCs. The sequence was collected from a human donor in good health. The CDR3 DNA is TGTGCCAGCAGGGGAGCGGGGGAGAACACCGGGGAGCTGTTTTTT. It is translated as CASRGAGENTGELFF.